This T cell receptor beta chain stems from a study of Ad26.COV2.S vaccination and SARS-CoV-2 variants. Overall study results and limits: Substantial breadth was reportedly displayed by spike-specific CD8+ and CD4+ T cell responses after vaccination. Vaccine recipients showed a spike-specific TCR breadth that was higher than in placebo recipients. Measurements of TCR breadth and depth may have given underestimates of the total T cell responses.

The CDR3 extends over 13 amino acids. V was cut by 7 bases and J by 6 bases, with 13 bases left in between. Germline lookup yields CDR1 MDHEN and CDR2 SYDVKM. Sequenced by immunoSEQ multiplex PCR; TCRdb stores in-frame clones only, minus some. The table shows around 350,000 clones, with approximately 90% occurring only once. In regard to this clone: The antigen is unknown.

V is TRBV28 and J is TRBJ1-5; D is possibly TRBD1 (5 bases). The material sequenced was peripheral blood, taken after recovery from COVID-19. The receptor comes from a human donor who had recovered from COVID-19. DNA for the CDR3: TGTGCCAGCACAACCGGGGGGGTTCAGCCCCAGCATTTT. It yields the protein CASTTGGVQPQHF.